This entry features one TCR beta chain sequence. The entry originates in a study of blood T cell repertoires in COVID-19. TCRdb keeps only in-frame clones here, not all; method: immunoSEQ multiplex PCR. The sample has fewer than 250,000 clones, approximately 91% seen once; the top ten hold more than 0.8%. CDR3 length: 15 amino acids. Germline V gene data show CDR1 as SGHNT and CDR2 as YYREEE (reference sequence). V gave up 4 bases and J gave up 4 bases; unmatched junction bases: 8. The TCR sequence derives from a man between 25 and 39 years old with COVID-19, enrolled during active disease. The J gene is TRBJ1-3, the V gene TRBV5-4, with 7 bases identical to TRBD1. Material for sequencing was peripheral blood. The CDR3: CASSGERGPGNTIYF. CDR3 nucleotides: TGTGCCAGCAGCGGGGAAAGGGGGCCCGGAAACACCATATATTTT.